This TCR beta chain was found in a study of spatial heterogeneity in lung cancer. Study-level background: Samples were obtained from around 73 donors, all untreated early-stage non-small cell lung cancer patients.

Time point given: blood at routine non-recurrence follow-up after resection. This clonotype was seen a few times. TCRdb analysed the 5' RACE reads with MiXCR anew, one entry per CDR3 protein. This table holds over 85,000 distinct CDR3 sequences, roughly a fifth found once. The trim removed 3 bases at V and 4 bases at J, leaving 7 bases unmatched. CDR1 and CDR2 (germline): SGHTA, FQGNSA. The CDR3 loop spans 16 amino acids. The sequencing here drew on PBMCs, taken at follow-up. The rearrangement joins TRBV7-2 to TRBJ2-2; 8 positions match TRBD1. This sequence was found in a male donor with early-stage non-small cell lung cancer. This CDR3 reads CASSFRQGPVTGELFF. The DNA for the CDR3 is TGTGCCAGCAGCTTCAGACAGGGGCCTGTCACCGGGGAGCTGTTTTTT.